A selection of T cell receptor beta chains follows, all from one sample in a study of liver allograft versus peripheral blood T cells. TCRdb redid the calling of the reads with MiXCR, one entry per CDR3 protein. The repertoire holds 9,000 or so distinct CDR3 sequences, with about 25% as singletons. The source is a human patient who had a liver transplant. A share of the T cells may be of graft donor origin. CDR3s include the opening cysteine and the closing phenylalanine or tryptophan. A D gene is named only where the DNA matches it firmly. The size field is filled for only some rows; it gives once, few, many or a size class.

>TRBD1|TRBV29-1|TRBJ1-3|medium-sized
TGCAGCGTCGACGGGACAGGGTCTGGAAACACCATATATTTT
CSVDGTGSGNTIYF
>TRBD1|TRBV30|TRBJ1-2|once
TGTGCCTGGAGTCGGTTAGTACAGGGGGCATACGGCTACACCTTC
CAWSRLVQGAYGYTF
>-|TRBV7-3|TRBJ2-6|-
TGTGCCAGCAGCCCCCAGGGGGCCAACGTCCTGACTTTC
CASSPQGANVLTF
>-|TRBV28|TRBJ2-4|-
TGTGCCAGCGCCCGCTCTGGCAGCGATATTCAGTACTTC
CASARSGSDIQYF
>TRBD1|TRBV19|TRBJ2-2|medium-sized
TGTGCCAGTGTACCGGGACAGGGCCCCACCGGGGAGCTGTTTTTT
CASVPGQGPTGELFF
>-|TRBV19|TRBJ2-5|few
TGTGCCAGTAGTATAACGGCCGGGGTCCAAGAGACCCAGTACTTC
CASSITAGVQETQYF
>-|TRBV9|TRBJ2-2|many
TGTGCCAGCAGCACGCAGCCGACAGGAAACGGGGAGCTGTTTTTT
CASSTQPTGNGELFF
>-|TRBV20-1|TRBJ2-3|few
TGCAGTGCTAGAGAGACGGTCTCCACAGATACGCAGTATTTT
CSARETVSTDTQYF
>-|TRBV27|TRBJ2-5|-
TGTGTCACGTCGAAGAGGAGCGGCCAAGAGACCCAGTACTTC
CVTSKRSGQETQYF
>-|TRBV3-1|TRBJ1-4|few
TGTGCCAGCAGCCAAAGTGTAAGGAGTGAAAAACTGTTTTTT
CASSQSVRSEKLFF
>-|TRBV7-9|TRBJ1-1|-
TGTGCCAGCAGCTCGCTACAGATTTTGAACACTGAAGCTTTCTTT
CASSSLQILNTEAFF
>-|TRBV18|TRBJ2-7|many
TGTGCCAGCTCACCAGGGGCAAACGAGCAGTACTTC
CASSPGANEQYF
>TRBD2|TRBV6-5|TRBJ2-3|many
TGTGCCAGCAGCTTAACCCAACTAGCGGGGGTCTCAGATACGCAGTATTTT
CASSLTQLAGVSDTQYF
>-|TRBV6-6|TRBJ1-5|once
TGTGCCAGCAGTTACCGACAGTATAGCAATCAGCCCCAGCATTTT
CASSYRQYSNQPQHF